This T cell receptor (beta chain) appears in the sequencing data of a study of cytomegalovirus exposure and HLA in healthy donors. Study-wide results and limits: CMV serostatus alone was available as immune exposure information.

On this clone itself: The antigen remains unidentified.

The PCR ran on 60 Vbeta and 13 Jbeta primers. The repertoire was sequenced with immunoSEQ multiplex PCR; TCRdb's copy has only in-frame clones and lacks some. The data contain about 190,000 clones, approximately 77% of them singletons. Donors were ostensibly healthy at sampling, although undocumented immune exposures were probable. The ends lost 6 bases at V and 2 bases at J; junction bases unmatched: 8. The CDR3 consists of 16 residues. Germline V lookup: CDR1 MNHNY, CDR2 SVGAGI (reference sequence). The rearrangement joins TRBV6-6 to TRBJ2-1; 9 nucleotides align to TRBD1. Sequenced material: PBMCs. This TCR was recovered from a man aged 35 to 55 in good health and CMV-seropositive. CDR3 sequence reads: CASSPDRGKAYNEQFF. The CDR3 nucleotides read TGTGCCAGCAGCCCCGACAGGGGGAAAGCCTACAATGAGCAGTTCTTC.